This T cell receptor beta chain was recovered during a study of early T cells in non-severe SARS-CoV-2 infection. Study-level information: The input, bulk RNA from unsorted whole blood, was sequenced, and chains were unpaired. Study-level findings and limits: Private and CD4 specificities were missed by VDJdb matching, skewed to anti-spike CD8.

Unique molecular identifiers were attached to individual cDNA molecules. TCRdb independently ran MiXCR on the 5' RACE reads; one entry per CDR3 protein. The top ten hold 9.5% to 13% of the sample, which has over 25,000 distinct CDR3 sequences, approximately 4.3% seen once. Germline assignment: CDR1 SGHVS and CDR2 FQNEAQ. The J segment lost 1 base and the V segment lost 3 bases, leaving 5 bases of the junction unmatched. The CDR3 contains 15 residues. Ten or more counts support this clonotype. The target antigen is unknown. This clonotype was sampled from an adult who was a healthcare worker with PCR-confirmed SARS-CoV-2 infection or an uninfected control (not recorded which). The sample consisted of whole blood. V is TRBV7-8 and J is TRBJ2-5; TRBD2 matches at 7 bases. Here the CDR3 DNA reads TGTGCCAGCAGCTTTCGGCGGGGGAGCCAAGAGACCCAGTACTTC. As protein: CASSFRRGSQETQYF.